The rows below give T cell receptor beta chains drawn from one sample of a study of blood T cell repertoires in COVID-19. Data came from immunoSEQ multiplex PCR; TCRdb stores just in-frame clones and leaves some out. The sample lists over 200,000 clones; 86% were seen once. Sequencing was done on a sample of peripheral blood. These receptors were taken from a man aged 25 to 40 who had recovered from COVID-19. CDR3s include the opening cysteine and the closing phenylalanine or tryptophan. The order of the fields is D gene, clone size, J gene, V gene, CDR3 protein, CDR3 DNA. D genes are given only for firm matches. Clone size, where shown, is once, few, many, or a class for clones that have expanded.

>TRBD1|.|TRBJ2-7|TRBV7-9
CASSLATGGDEQYF
TGTGCCAGCAGCTTAGCAACAGGGGGAGACGAGCAGTACTTC
>TRBD1|.|TRBJ1-6|TRBV7-2
CASSIGTAVASSYNSPLHF
TGTGCCAGCAGCATCGGGACAGCCGTAGCCTCCTCCTATAATTCACCCCTCCACTTT
>.|.|TRBJ1-1|TRBV11-2
CASSLGQNTEAFF
TGTGCCAGCAGCTTGGGACAGAACACTGAAGCTTTCTTT
>.|once|TRBJ2-7|TRBV11-2
CASSLAPAIYEQYF
TGTGCCAGCAGCCTCGCCCCAGCGATCTACGAGCAGTACTTC
>TRBD2|.|TRBJ2-5|TRBV19
CASNLAGAHGETQYF
TGTGCCAGTAATCTAGCGGGGGCCCATGGGGAGACCCAGTACTTC
>.|.|TRBJ2-5|TRBV7-8
CASSLAESHQYF
TGTGCCAGCAGCTTAGCAGAGAGTCACCAGTACTTC
>.|.|TRBJ2-7|TRBV5-6
CASSLAGRGSSYEQYF
TGTGCCAGCAGCTTGGCTGGTCGGGGTAGCTCCTACGAGCAGTACTTC
>TRBD1|.|TRBJ1-4|TRBV5-6
CASSLAGRGREKLFF
TGTGCCAGCAGCTTGGCAGGCAGGGGGCGTGAAAAACTGTTTTTT
>.|.|TRBJ1-5|TRBV5-5
CASSLDRRINQPQHF
TGTGCCAGCAGCTTGGACAGGAGAATCAATCAGCCCCAGCATTTT
>.|.|TRBJ2-7|TRBV3-1/TRBV3-2
CASSLKFDLTGVYEQYF
TGTGCCAGCAGTCTAAAATTCGACCTCACGGGGGTCTACGAGCAGTACTTC
>.|few|TRBJ1-5|TRBV10-2
CASSGKQNQPQHF
TGCGCCAGCAGTGGAAAGCAAAATCAGCCCCAGCATTTT
>TRBD1|.|TRBJ2-7|TRBV12-3/TRBV12-4
CASSFGTGYEQYF
TGTGCCAGCAGTTTTGGGACAGGGTACGAGCAGTACTTC
>.|.|TRBJ2-7|TRBV6-1
CASSDYGVYEQYF
TGTGCCAGCAGTGATTACGGAGTCTACGAGCAGTACTTC
>.|.|TRBJ2-7|TRBV2
CASRFQLRRGNEQYF
TGTGCCAGCAGATTCCAACTTAGGAGGGGTAACGAGCAGTACTTC
>TRBD1|.|TRBJ2-1|TRBV19
CASSATGQIWDEQFF
TGTGCCTCATCTGCGACAGGGCAAATCTGGGATGAGCAGTTCTTC
>.|.|TRBJ1-1|TRBV5-1
CASSWGTYMGTEAFF
TGCGCCAGCAGCTGGGGGACTTATATGGGCACTGAAGCTTTCTTT
>.|.|TRBJ2-2|TRBV7-2
CASSFRPRTGNTGELFF
TGTGCCAGCAGCTTTAGGCCCCGGACGGGAAACACCGGGGAGCTGTTTTTT
>TRBD1|.|TRBJ1-1|TRBV12-3/TRBV12-4
CASSPWTGGIAFF
TGTGCCAGCAGCCCATGGACAGGAGGCATCGCTTTCTTT
>TRBD2|few|TRBJ2-1|TRBV25-1
CASRRTSGGLNEQFF
TGTGCCAGCAGACGGACTAGCGGGGGGCTAAATGAGCAGTTCTTC
>.|.|TRBJ1-2|TRBV6-5
CASSLDRFYWYGYTF
TGTGCCAGCAGCCTCGACAGATTCTATTGGTATGGCTACACCTTC
>TRBD2|few|TRBJ2-7|TRBV18
CASSPVLAGGYEQYF
TGTGCCAGCTCACCCGTACTAGCGGGGGGCTACGAGCAGTACTTC
>TRBD1|.|TRBJ1-5|TRBV6-5
CASSPDRVYQPQHF
TGTGCCAGCAGTCCGGACAGGGTCTATCAGCCCCAGCATTTT
>.|once|TRBJ2-7|TRBV6-2/TRBV6-3
CASSYPRWEQYF
TGTGCCAGCAGTTACCCCCGGTGGGAGCAGTACTTC
>TRBD1|.|TRBJ1-1|TRBV9
CASSGQGRSAFF
TGTGCCAGCAGCGGACAGGGGCGGTCAGCTTTCTTT
>.|.|TRBJ1-2|TRBV6-5
CASSLTVNYGYTF
TGTGCCAGCAGCCTGACAGTTAACTATGGCTACACCTTC
>TRBD1|.|TRBJ2-1|TRBV3-1/TRBV3-2
CASSQDWGQLSYNEQFF
TGTGCCAGCAGCCAAGATTGGGGACAGCTTTCCTACAATGAGCAGTTCTTC
>.|.|TRBJ1-1|TRBV5-1
CASSSYGGGAEAFF
TGCGCCAGCAGCTCCTATGGGGGGGGCGCTGAAGCTTTCTTT
>TRBD1|.|TRBJ2-3|TRBV15
CATSRGKDRASTDTQYF
TGTGCCACCAGCAGAGGGAAAGACAGGGCAAGCACAGATACGCAGTATTTT
>TRBD1|.|TRBJ2-7|TRBV3-1/TRBV3-2
CASSQAFDRVDSYEQYF
TGTGCCAGCAGCCAAGCTTTCGACAGGGTTGATTCCTACGAGCAGTACTTC
>.|.|TRBJ2-5|TRBV7-2
CASSLSPGKTQYF
TGTGCCAGCAGCTTATCTCCGGGGAAGACCCAGTACTTC
>TRBD1|.|TRBJ2-3|TRBV19
CASSLSGGSTDTQYF
TGTGCCAGTAGCCTATCAGGGGGCTCGACGGATACGCAGTATTTT
>.|.|TRBJ2-3|TRBV4-1
CASSQGLNGLTDTQYF
TGCGCCAGCAGCCAAGGCCTGAATGGACTCACAGATACGCAGTATTTT
>.|few|TRBJ1-5|TRBV9
CASSVEPKGNQPQHF
TGTGCCAGCAGCGTAGAACCCAAGGGGAATCAGCCCCAGCATTTT
>TRBD1|.|TRBJ1-5|TRBV6-5
CASRKGQGNQPQHF
TGTGCCAGCAGAAAAGGACAGGGAAATCAGCCCCAGCATTTT
>TRBD1|.|TRBJ2-2|TRBV6-6
CASSRPTGTGGHGELFF
TGTGCCAGCAGTCGACCAACCGGGACAGGGGGCCACGGGGAGCTGTTTTTT
>.|once|TRBJ2-7|TRBV5-3
CAGGPGSLAEEYF
TGTGCCGGAGGTCCGGGCAGCCTGGCCGAGGAGTACTTC
>TRBD2|.|TRBJ2-5|TRBV4-1
CASSQEPWTSGQETQYF
TGCGCCAGCAGCCAAGAACCCTGGACTAGCGGCCAAGAGACCCAGTACTTC
>.|few|TRBJ2-3|TRBV7-9
CASSLDGTSTDTQYF
TGTGCCAGCAGCCTAGACGGTACTAGCACAGATACGCAGTATTTT
>.|.|TRBJ1-1|TRBV11-2
CASSPPPQGYQAFF
TGTGCCAGCAGCCCTCCACCCCAGGGTTATCAAGCTTTCTTT
>TRBD2|.|TRBJ2-3|TRBV29-1
CSLSIAGSDTQYF
TGCAGCCTCTCTATAGCGGGATCAGATACGCAGTATTTT